A selection of T cell receptor beta chains follows, all from one sample in a study of T cell repertoires in cytomegalovirus infection. In TCRdb, the reads were re-called with MiXCR into one record per CDR3 protein. The sample consists of some 150,000 distinct CDR3 sequences, roughly 6% of them appearing once. Sequences were obtained from PBMCs. These receptors all come from a human donor in good health (CMV status not recorded). Some clones in this sample may be carry-over from other donors' samples. Each CDR3 is given with its conserved first and last residue. The order of the fields is clone size, J gene, D gene, V gene, CDR3 DNA, CDR3 protein. D genes are given only for firm matches. Clone size is given as once, few or many counts, or a class when the clone is expanded.

many TRBJ2-5 TRBD2 TRBV7-8 TGTGCCAGCACCCCGCGCGGGGGGGAGACCCAGTACTTC CASTPRGGETQYF
many TRBJ2-7 - TRBV6-5 TGTGCCAGCAGTTACCGCGGGGGCCTCACCTACGAGCAGTACTTC CASSYRGGLTYEQYF
few TRBJ2-5 - TRBV12-3/TRBV12-4 TGTGCCAGCAGTCCGCCGGGACGTCGGCAAGAGACCCAGTACTTC CASSPPGRRQETQYF
many TRBJ2-7 TRBD2 TRBV2 TGTGCCAGCAGTCTTTGGACTAGCGGGGGATCTTCGGACGAGCAGTACTTC CASSLWTSGGSSDEQYF
few TRBJ1-2 - TRBV20-1 TGCAGTGCTAGAGTAGTCCGGTTACCCTATGGCTACACCTTC CSARVVRLPYGYTF
many TRBJ2-7 TRBD1 TRBV5-5 TGTGCCAGCAGCTACGGGACAGGTTACGAGCAGTACTTC CASSYGTGYEQYF
many TRBJ1-5 - TRBV4-1 TGCGCCAGCAGCCAAGACAGGTATCAGCCCCAGCATTTT CASSQDRYQPQHF
many TRBJ1-5 TRBD1 TRBV12-3/TRBV12-4 TGTGCCAGCAGTGGGGGACAGGGGGCGGAACAGCCCCAGCATTTT CASSGGQGAEQPQHF
many TRBJ1-4 - TRBV20-1 TGCAGTGCTACCCCGATGAGGGGCGTTGCAACTAATGAAAAACTGTTTTTT CSATPMRGVATNEKLFF
few TRBJ1-5 - TRBV24-1 TGTGCCACCAGTGATTTGTGGCGGGAGGCAGGGCAGCCCCAGCATTTT CATSDLWREAGQPQHF
many TRBJ2-1 - TRBV7-2 TGTGCCAGCAGTCAATACAGCGGGTACAATGAGCAGTTCTTC CASSQYSGYNEQFF
many TRBJ2-7 - TRBV7-2 TGTGCCAGCAGCCCCCAACAGGGAACACTTGAGGAGCAGTACTTC CASSPQQGTLEEQYF
many TRBJ1-5 - TRBV7-9 TGTGCCAGCAGCCGAGGCGACAGCCCCTATAGCAATCAGCCCCAGCATTTT CASSRGDSPYSNQPQHF
many TRBJ2-7 TRBD2 TRBV6-1 TGTGCCAGCAGTGAAGAAGCGGGGAGCCCCTACGAGCAGTACTTC CASSEEAGSPYEQYF